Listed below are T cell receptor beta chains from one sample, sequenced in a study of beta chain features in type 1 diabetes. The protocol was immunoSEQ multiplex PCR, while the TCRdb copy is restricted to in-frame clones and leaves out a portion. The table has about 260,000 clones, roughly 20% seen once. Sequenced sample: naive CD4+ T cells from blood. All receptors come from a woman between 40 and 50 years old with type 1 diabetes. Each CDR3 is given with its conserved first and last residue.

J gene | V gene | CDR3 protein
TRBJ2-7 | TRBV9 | CASSPRPGTSGRYEQYF
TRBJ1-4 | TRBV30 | CAWSNGQGYEKLFF
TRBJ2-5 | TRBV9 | CASSDREGGETQYF
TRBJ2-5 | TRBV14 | CASSRDRVAETQYF
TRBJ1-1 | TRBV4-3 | CASSQGQGMNTEAFF
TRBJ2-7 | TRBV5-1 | CASSYSSGSAYEQYF
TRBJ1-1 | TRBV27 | CASSFQGTEAFF
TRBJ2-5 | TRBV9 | CASSRLAGETQYF
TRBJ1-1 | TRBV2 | CASSERRGWNTEAFF
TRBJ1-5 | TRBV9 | CASSVAGFSNQPQHF
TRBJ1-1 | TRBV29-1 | CSVDLTRRSTEAFF
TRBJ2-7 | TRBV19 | CASGGTGGIYEQYF
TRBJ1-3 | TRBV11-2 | CASSLGHNSGNTIYF
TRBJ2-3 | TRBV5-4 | CAIPEAGAVDTQYF
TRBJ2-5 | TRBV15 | CATSSGQNRQETQYF
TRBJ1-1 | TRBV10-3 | CAIRSIGTEAFF
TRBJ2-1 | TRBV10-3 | CATRGITGYVEQFF
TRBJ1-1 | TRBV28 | CASSSPDRVGTEAFF
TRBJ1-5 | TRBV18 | CASFQGNNQPQHF
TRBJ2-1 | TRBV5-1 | CASSFNEQGGTYNEQFF
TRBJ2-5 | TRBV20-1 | CSATERETQYF
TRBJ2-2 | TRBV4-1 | CASSQWGRRDNTGELFF